The next 20 T cell receptor beta chains were all read from a single sample in a study of CD8+ T cells in alopecia areata. Reverse transcription of extracted RNA yielded cDNA, which provided the sequencing template. Profiling relied on immunoSEQ multiplex PCR, and the TCRdb table lists in-frame clones only, not all of them. The sample lists approximately 98,000 clones, approximately 50% seen once, with 23% in the top ten. Material for sequencing was NKG2D-low CD8+ T cells sorted from blood. Receptor source: a human donor with alopecia areata.

This clone has more than one count but fewer than ten. The chain recombines TRBV19 with TRBJ1-1; 8 nucleotides match TRBD1. The CDR3 is 15 amino acids. J was trimmed by 3 bases and V by 6 bases; bases with no gene match: 9. The germline CDR1 and CDR2 sequences are LNHDA and SQIVND (reference sequence). CDR3 coding DNA: TGTGCCAGTAGCGCCTCCACAGGGGGGCACACTGAAGCTTTCTTT. Translated, it gives CASSASTGGHTEAFF.

A note on this clone: The junction departs from the called germline gene at one end, perhaps through a read error. The chain recombines TRBV7-7 with TRBJ2-1; D not certain. Germline V gives CDR1 SSHAT, CDR2 FNYEAQ (reference sequence). The length of the CDR3 is 13 residues. The CDR3 nucleotides read TGTGCTAGCAGCTTAGCTGTCTTAAATGAGCAGTTCTTC. Residues: CASSLAVLNEQFF.

The gene calls are TRBV27 and TRBJ2-7, with 12 bases aligning to TRBD2. The CDR3 extends over 15 amino acids. Germline assignment: CDR1 MNHEY and CDR2 SMNVEV (reference sequence). V lost 3 bases to trimming and J lost 4 bases; unmatched junction nucleotides: 4. CDR3 bases: TGTGCCAGCAGTTTTGGGGGACTAGCGGGTTACGAGCAGTACTTC. This codes for CASSFGGLAGYEQYF.

This clone was counted once. The DNA for the CDR3 is TGTGCCAGCAGTTACGGACAGGCCACTGAAGCTTTCTTT. Translated: CASSYGQATEAFF. The chain couples TRBV2 to TRBJ1-1, with 7 bases lining up with TRBD1. The V and J ends lost 5 bases and 4 bases, in that order; junction bases with no gene match: 4. The CDR3 consists of 13 residues. Germline V lookup: CDR1 SNHLY, CDR2 FYNNEI.

The rearrangement uses TRBV5-1 and TRBJ1-1; TRBD1 matches 10 bases. CDR1 is SGHRS, CDR2 YFSETQ, per germline. CDR3 length: 16 residues. V gave up 2 bases and J gave up 1 base; unmatched junction bases: 5. This chain's CDR3 is CASSFRQGASNTEAFF. The CDR3 DNA sequence: TGCGCCAGCAGCTTTCGACAGGGGGCCTCGAACACTGAAGCTTTCTTT.

The chain employs TRBV27 and TRBJ2-2; the D gene is possibly TRBD2 (6 bases). V lost 5 bases and J 3 bases, leaving 10 bases between the germline ends. This CDR3 is 14 amino acids long. The germline gives CDR1 MNHEY, CDR2 SMNVEV (reference sequence). In DNA, the CDR3 is TGTGCCAGCAGTCCCGGAGGGTACACCGGGGAGCTGTTTTTT. Translated: CASSPGGYTGELFF.

The V and J genes are TRBV7-9 and TRBJ2-1; possibly TRBD1 for D (6 bases). The germline gives CDR1 SEHNR, CDR2 FQNEAQ (reference sequence). The V gene lost 2 bases and the J gene lost 5 bases, with 13 bases spanning the gap. The CDR3 runs 15 residues. CDR3 DNA: TGTGCCAGCAGCTTACGTGTGGGGGCCCACAATGAGCAGTTCTTC. Amino acid sequence: CASSLRVGAHNEQFF.

This clone was seen a few times. Additional DNA sequences in this sample encode the identical CDR3. This chain joins TRBV11-2 and TRBJ2-7; 11 bases fit TRBD1. CDR3 length: 14 amino acids. Germline V gives CDR1 SGHAT, CDR2 FQNNGV. V was pared by 3 bases and J by 2 bases, with 0 bases of the junction left unmatched. The CDR3 nucleotides are TGTGCCAGCAGCTTGGGACAGGGGGCCTACGAGCAGTACTTC. Its translation: CASSLGQGAYEQYF. The entire variable domain, with the rest obtained from reference TRBV11-2 and TRBJ2-7, is as follows: EAGVAQSPRYKIIEKRQSVAFWCNPISGHATLYWYQQILGQGPKLLIQFQNNGVVDDSQLPKDRFSAERLKGVDSTLKIQPAKLEDSAVYLCASSLGQGAYEQYFGPGTRLTVT.

This clone has only a few counts. V is TRBV7-9 and J is TRBJ2-7; either TRBD1 or TRBD2 may supply D (5 bases each). There are 15 residues in the CDR3. The germline V gene has CDR1 SEHNR and CDR2 FQNEAQ (reference sequence). V lost 5 bases, J lost 3 bases, and 17 bases lay in between. As DNA, the CDR3 is TGTGCCAGCAGCCGAGGGGCAGGGAACCTCTACGAGCAGTACTTC. This codes for CASSRGAGNLYEQYF.

This chain joins TRBV27 and TRBJ2-7; the D is unclear. This CDR3 region has 13 residues. Trimming removed 6 bases from V and 6 bases from J, with 15 bases in between. Per germline, CDR1 MNHEY and CDR2 SMNVEV (reference sequence). CDR3: CASRKLGRSEQYF. The CDR3 DNA follows: TGTGCCAGCAGAAAACTCGGACGTAGCGAGCAGTACTTC.

The rearrangement uses TRBV27 and TRBJ2-1; D tentatively fits TRBD1 or TRBD2 (5 bases each). In germline, CDR1 is MNHEY, CDR2 SMNVEV (reference sequence). The CDR3 extends over 13 amino acids. Trimming took 2 bases from V and 13 from J, leaving 15 bases between them. CDR3 nucleotides: TGTGCCAGCAGTTTACGAGGGGCCGATCCACAGTTCTTC. Translated, it gives CASSLRGADPQFF.

The chain couples TRBV27 to TRBJ2-1; 9 bases are a match to TRBD2. The CDR3 loop spans 16 amino acids. Losses at the gene ends were 2 bases for V and 5 bases for J; bases not matched to a gene: 7. CDR1 is MNHEY and CDR2 is SMNVEV in the germline V gene (reference sequence). The CDR3 reads CASSLRPSGINNEQFF. The CDR3 DNA sequence: TGTGCCAGCAGTTTACGTCCTAGCGGGATTAACAATGAGCAGTTCTTC.

The gene calls are TRBV7-8 and TRBJ2-5, with D perhaps assigned TRBD1 or TRBD2 (6 bases each). Trimming cost V 1 base and J 7 bases, with 10 bases left between them. CDR3 length: 13 amino acids. The V gene's germline CDR1 is SGHVS and CDR2 FQNEAQ. CDR3 in amino acids: CASSLGGASTQYF. CDR3 bases: TGTGCCAGCAGCTTAGGGGGGGCGTCGACCCAGTACTTC.

Remarks on this clone: A junction end diverges from the germline sequence, so it may reflect a read error. V gene TRBV7-9 combines with J gene TRBJ2-1; 9 positions match TRBD2. Germline assignment: CDR1 SEHNR and CDR2 FQNEAQ (reference sequence). CDR3 length: 18 residues. CDR3 DNA sequence: TGTGCCGGCAGCTCAGATATAGGGCGGGAGGGCGCTGACAATGAGCAGTTCTTC. Translated, it gives CAGSSDIGREGADNEQFF.

The chain couples TRBV27 to TRBJ2-7, with D possibly being TRBD1 (5 bases). The CDR3 contains 14 residues. Trimming took off 5 bases at V and 4 bases at J, with 15 bases between the two ends. The germline V gene has CDR1 MNHEY and CDR2 SMNVEV (reference sequence). The CDR3 here is CASSPFTTGYEQYF. DNA for the CDR3: TGTGCCAGCAGTCCCTTCACCACAGGTTACGAGCAGTACTTC.

The genes are TRBV29-1 and TRBJ1-2; 10 bases align to TRBD1. Per the germline V gene, CDR1 is SQVTM and CDR2 is ANQGSEA. V shed 6 bases and J 3 bases; nucleotides not matched to a gene: 4. The CDR3 is 13 residues long. The CDR3 region is CSVDRGGHYGYTF. CDR3 coding DNA: TGCAGCGTGGACAGGGGGGGGCACTATGGCTACACCTTC.

V is TRBV6-1 and J is TRBJ2-6, with 11 bases that match TRBD1. V lost 2 bases and J lost 6; bases outside the gene matches: 6. The CDR3 is 17 amino acids. Germline V gives CDR1 MNHNS, CDR2 SASEGT. CDR3 amino acids: CASSERDRGSVANVLTF. The CDR3 DNA reads as TGTGCCAGCAGTGAAAGGGACAGGGGGTCGGTGGCCAACGTCCTGACTTTC.

This clone was seen a handful of times. The chain couples TRBV2 to TRBJ1-1; D possibly corresponds to TRBD1 (6 bases). V lost 5 bases and J lost 4, with 8 bases in between. Germline CDR1 and CDR2: SNHLY and FYNNEI. The CDR3 consists of 12 residues. The CDR3 DNA follows: TGTGCCAGCAGTCCAGGGGTCACTGAAGCTTTCTTT. Protein product: CASSPGVTEAFF.

The sample holds a few counts of this clone. This chain joins TRBV29-1 and TRBJ1-2; D may be TRBD1 (5 bases). Germline values: CDR1 SQVTM, CDR2 ANQGSEA. This CDR3 comprises 12 residues. Trimming stripped 5 bases from V and 4 bases from J, with 11 bases between. The chain's CDR3 is CSVRGPTYGYTF. CDR3 DNA sequence: TGCAGCGTTAGGGGACCGACCTATGGCTACACCTTC.

This clone came up many times. The genes are TRBV6-1 and TRBJ1-5; 7 positions match TRBD1. The CDR3 spans 16 residues. Germline V gives CDR1 MNHNS, CDR2 SASEGT. Trimming at V came to 1 base and at J to 4 bases, leaving 7 bases not matched to a gene. This chain's CDR3 is CASSEGEGAGNQPQHF. The CDR3 nucleotides read TGTGCCAGCAGTGAAGGGGAGGGGGCGGGGAATCAGCCCCAGCATTTT.